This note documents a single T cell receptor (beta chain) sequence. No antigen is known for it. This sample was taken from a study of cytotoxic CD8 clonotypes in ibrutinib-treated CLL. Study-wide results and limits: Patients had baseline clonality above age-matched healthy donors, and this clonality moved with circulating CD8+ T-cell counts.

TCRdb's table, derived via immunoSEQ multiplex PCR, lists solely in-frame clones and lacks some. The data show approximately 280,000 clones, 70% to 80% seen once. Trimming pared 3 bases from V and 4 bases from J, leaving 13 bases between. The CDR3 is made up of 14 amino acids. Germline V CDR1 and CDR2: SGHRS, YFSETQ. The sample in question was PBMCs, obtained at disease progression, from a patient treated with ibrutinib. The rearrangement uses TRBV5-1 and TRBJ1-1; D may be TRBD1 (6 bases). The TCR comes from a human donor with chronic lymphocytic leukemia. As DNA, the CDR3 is TGCGCCAGCAGCTATACAGGGCCAACCACTGAAGCTTTCTTT. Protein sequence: CASSYTGPTTEAFF.